This T cell receptor beta chain originates from a study of blood T cells in healthy people across ages. Broader study findings: A roughly linear fall in TCR beta diversity per million T cells was seen with increasing age. Strong correlation linked observed beta diversity and percent naive T cells.

About this clonotype: Its cognate antigen is unknown.

Germline-derived CDR1 and CDR2 are DFQATT and SNEGSKA (reference sequence). The CDR3 length is 12 residues. With 5 bases clipped from V and 5 bases from J, the junction kept 4 bases outside the gene matches. Healthy Caucasians from Russia aged 6 to 90 served as donors. Primed by a sample-barcoded 5' primer and a J-beta primer mix, a second PCR proceeded for 7 to 11 cycles. Each TCR beta cDNA got a 12-nucleotide random molecular identifier. TCRdb passed the 5' RACE reads through MiXCR, listing each CDR3 protein once. The top ten clones hold 20% to 30% of a sample with 790,000 or so distinct CDR3 sequences, roughly three fifths of them seen once.

The chain joins TRBV20-1 to TRBJ1-2; TRBD1 aligns across 8 bases. This sequence was found in a man between 35 and 55 years old in good health. Sequenced sample: blood. This CDR3 reads CSAFDRGYGYTF. CDR3 coding DNA: TGCAGTGCTTTTGACAGGGGTTATGGCTACACCTTC.